This TCR beta chain was identified during a study of cytomegalovirus exposure and HLA in healthy donors. Study-level points and caveats: Researchers reported that three CMV-associated chains were confirmed in vitro as CMV antigen-specific. The dataset shows that most TCR sequences were rare, while some public TCRs occurred in many donors. Immune exposure information comprised only CMV serostatus. Later analysis suggested most CMV-associated TCR beta chains were HLA-restricted.

PCR employed 60 Vbeta and 13 Jbeta primers. The repertoire was sequenced with immunoSEQ multiplex PCR; TCRdb's copy has only in-frame clones and lacks some. There are about 94,000 clones in the sample; approximately 71% occur only once, and more than 3.5% lies in the top ten. The sample holds one count of this clone. Its specificity is not known. The TCR sequence derives from a man in his thirties or forties in good health and CMV-seronegative. Sequenced input: PBMCs.

CDR3 nucleotide sequence: TGCGCCAGCAGCCAAAACGGGGGGAACGATCAGCCCCAGCATTTT. Translated: CASSQNGGNDQPQHF. The V and J genes are TRBV4-3 and TRBJ1-5; tentatively, D is TRBD1 (5 bases). CDR1 is LGHNA, CDR2 YSLEER, per germline. The ends were cut back, 2 bases at V and 5 bases at J, with 13 bases in the middle. The CDR3 contains 15 residues.